The 28 T cell receptor beta chains reported below all come from one sample, sequenced in a study of T cells expressing NK-cell markers. Using the 5' RACE reads, TCRdb records one entry per CDR3 protein without DNA. This sample's table has more than 90,000 distinct CDR3 sequences. Sequences were obtained from blood T cells: a sorted CD56 or NKG2C T cell subset, CD4+ or CD8+ T cells, or bulk PBMC T cells (not recorded which). The receptor set was obtained from a woman aged 18 to 75 in good health.

This chain joins TRBV19 and TRBJ2-5. CDR3 length: 11 amino acids. Germline assignment: CDR1 LNHDA and CDR2 SQIVND (reference sequence). The CDR3 reads CASSMGETQYF.

V and J are TRBV28 and TRBJ1-1; TCRdb calls TRBD1, which cannot be checked without DNA. Germline loops: CDR1 MDHEN, CDR2 SYDVKM. This CDR3 has 15 amino acids. CDR3 residues: CASSYYREMNTEAFF.

J is TRBJ1-1 and V is TRBV28. This CDR3 has 15 residues. Per the germline V gene, CDR1 is MDHEN and CDR2 is SYDVKM. The CDR3: CASSLFREQNTEAFF. Supplemented by reference TRBV28 and TRBJ1-1, the full variable domain reads DVKVTQSSRYLVKRTGEKVFLECVQDMDHENMFWYRQDPGLGLRLIYFSYDVKMKEKGDIPEGYSVSREKKERFSLILESASTNQTSMYLCASSLFREQNTEAFFGQGTRLTVV.

The rearrangement joins TRBV7-2 to TRBJ2-1. Germline loops: CDR1 SGHTA, CDR2 FQGNSA. The CDR3 consists of 11 residues. CDR3: CASSSNNEQFF.

The chain has TRBV5-6 and TRBJ1-3. Germline V gives CDR1 SGHDT, CDR2 YYEEEE. This CDR3 spans 14 amino acids. CDR3 loop: CASSLDYSGNTIYF. Together with reference TRBV5-6 and TRBJ1-3, the CDR3 gives the full variable domain: DAGVTQSPTHLIKTRGQQVTLRCSPKSGHDTVSWYQQALGQGPQFIFQYYEEEERQRGNFPDRFSGHQFPNYSSELNVNALLLGDSALYLCASSLDYSGNTIYFGEGSWLTVV.

V is TRBV4-3 and J is TRBJ2-3; the TCRdb call, TRBD2, lacks DNA for checking. The CDR3 consists of 15 residues. Looked up from germline, CDR1 is LGHNA and CDR2 is YSLEER. CDR3 in amino acids: CASSQEGEVGDTQYF.

The chain couples TRBV4-1 to TRBJ1-1. The CDR3 is made up of 15 amino acids. Germline CDR1 reads MGHRA; CDR2 reads YSYEKL. This CDR3 is CASSQVRQENTEAFF.

This chain links TRBV18 with TRBJ2-5; TCRdb's D call, TRBD2, is unchecked because there is no DNA. CDR1 is KGHSH, CDR2 LQKENI, per germline. This CDR3 region has 17 residues. CDR3: CASSPQSGLAGEETQYF.

The chain employs TRBV25-1 and TRBJ2-3. The CDR3 sequence is 12 residues long. The germline V gene has CDR1 MGHDK and CDR2 SYGVNS. This CDR3 reads CASSELTDTQYF.

This chain uses TRBV7-8 with TRBJ2-7; TCRdb selects TRBD2, and the lack of DNA leaves this call unchecked. The length of the CDR3 is 15 residues. Per germline, CDR1 SGHVS and CDR2 FQNEAQ. The CDR3 protein is CASSPGVSAIYEQYF.

The genes are TRBV6-5 and TRBJ1-1. CDR3 length: 14 amino acids. Per the germline V gene, CDR1 is MNHEY and CDR2 is SVGAGI. This CDR3 reads CASSYSLDPRGAFF.

This chain links TRBV19 with TRBJ2-5. Germline CDR1 and CDR2: LNHDA and SQIVND (reference sequence). The CDR3 length is 15 residues. The CDR3 spells CASSMAASTWETQYF.

The gene calls are TRBV29-1 and TRBJ2-2; TCRdb lists TRBD1, though no DNA is available to test this call. This CDR3 comprises 17 residues. Germline lookup yields CDR1 SQVTM and CDR2 ANQGSEA. CDR3 in amino acids: CSVWGRDSNANTGELFF.

This rearrangement joins TRBV27 to TRBJ1-1; TCRdb proposes TRBD1, but this gene call is untestable without DNA. Per germline, CDR1 MNHEY and CDR2 SMNVEV (reference sequence). The CDR3 sequence is 15 residues long. The CDR3: CASIPGQALNTEAFF.

The V and J genes are TRBV7-9 and TRBJ2-1; TCRdb lists TRBD1, though no DNA is available to test this call. The CDR3 consists of 13 residues. Germline assignment: CDR1 SEHNR and CDR2 FQNEAQ (reference sequence). The CDR3 here is CALPGPLANEQFF.

V and J are TRBV29-1 and TRBJ2-7; TCRdb outputs TRBD2, but without DNA this stays unchecked. The CDR3 loop spans 13 amino acids. Germline values: CDR1 SQVTM, CDR2 ANQGSEA. CDR3 protein: CSAEGPLPYEQYF.

The J gene is TRBJ2-4, the V gene TRBV7-9; TCRdb gives TRBD1 as the D gene, but with no DNA this cannot be confirmed. Per the germline V gene, CDR1 is SEHNR and CDR2 is FQNEAQ (reference sequence). This CDR3 is 16 amino acids long. CDR3 residues: CASSSRDRPAKNIQYF.

This chain connects TRBV9 to TRBJ2-1; the TRBD1 assignment by TCRdb is unverifiable without DNA. The germline gives CDR1 SGDLS, CDR2 YYNGEE. This CDR3 has 15 amino acids. The CDR3 here is CASSVFPGPNNEQFF.

The CDR3 protein is CASSSGLVGTGELFF. The chain is built from TRBV5-6 and TRBJ2-2; as DNA is missing, the TRBD2 call by TCRdb cannot be tested. Germline CDR1 SGHDT, CDR2 YYEEEE. The CDR3 consists of 15 residues. Variable domain in full (rest from reference TRBV5-6 and TRBJ2-2): DAGVTQSPTHLIKTRGQQVTLRCSPKSGHDTVSWYQQALGQGPQFIFQYYEEEERQRGNFPDRFSGHQFPNYSSELNVNALLLGDSALYLCASSSGLVGTGELFFGEGSRLTVL.

The chain has TRBV7-9 and TRBJ2-5; no DNA is available, so the TRBD2 call from TCRdb remains unchecked. This CDR3 has 17 residues. The V gene's germline CDR1 is SEHNR and CDR2 FQNEAQ (reference sequence). CDR3 region: CASSIDATSVLQETQYF.

This chain uses TRBV6-2 or TRBV6-3 with TRBJ2-7; the TCRdb D gene call, TRBD1, has no DNA to confirm it. The CDR3 runs to 14 residues. The germline gives CDR1 MNHEY, CDR2 SVGEGT. CDR3 residues: CATGPPGHSYEQYF.

The rearrangement uses TRBV20-1 and TRBJ2-3; TCRdb's D call of TRBD2 is untestable without DNA. The CDR3 contains 16 residues. CDR1 is DFQATT, CDR2 SNEGSKA, per germline (reference sequence). CDR3 sequence reads: CSAREGPSGSTDTQYF.

The chain links TRBV19 to TRBJ2-2; TCRdb's assignment of TRBD1 cannot be checked, as there is no DNA. Per germline, CDR1 LNHDA and CDR2 SQIVND (reference sequence). The CDR3 contains 17 residues. The CDR3 reads CASSIQHLGQFTGELFF. Full variable domain (rest looked up from reference TRBV19 and TRBJ2-2): DGGITQSPKYLFRKEGQNVTLSCEQNLNHDAMYWYRQDPGQGLRLIYYSQIVNDFQKGDIAEGYSVSREKKESFPLTVTSAQKNPTAFYLCASSIQHLGQFTGELFFGEGSRLTVL.

The chain recombines TRBV7-8 with TRBJ2-5. The germline CDR1 and CDR2 sequences are SGHVS and FQNEAQ. The CDR3 extends over 16 amino acids. CDR3 sequence reads: CASSLAFRGSQETQYF.

The genes are TRBV7-9 and TRBJ2-5; TCRdb calls TRBD1, which cannot be checked without DNA. The CDR3 is made up of 17 amino acids. CDR1 SEHNR and CDR2 FQNEAQ come from the germline V gene (reference sequence). The CDR3 here is CASSPLSPTGAQETQYF.

J is TRBJ2-3 and V is TRBV5-1. Germline assignment: CDR1 SGHRS and CDR2 YFSETQ. This CDR3 is 14 amino acids long. The CDR3 reads CASSLGYLTDTQYF.

The genes are TRBV3-1 and TRBJ2-1; TCRdb's D call of TRBD1 is untestable without DNA. CDR1 is LGHDT and CDR2 is YNNKEL in the germline V gene (reference sequence). The CDR3 covers 15 residues. CDR3 in amino acids: CASSQDEGGGNEQFF.

This sequence joins TRBV12-3 or TRBV12-4 and TRBJ1-5. The CDR3 runs to 15 residues. The CDR3 loop reads CASGLSWGMGQPQHF.